This T cell receptor beta chain was profiled in a study of T cell changes during pregnancy in multiple sclerosis. Method: immunoSEQ multiplex PCR; TCRdb's copy keeps in-frame clones and lacks some. Among 130,000 or so clones, about 95% were seen once, and the ten largest hold 0.4% to 0.5%. The receptor comes from a female donor with multiple sclerosis, enrolled in a pregnancy study. The starting material was peripheral blood, obtained after pregnancy.

CDR3 sequence reads: CASSIGTGGYEQYF. As DNA, the CDR3 is TGTGCCAGTAGTATAGGGACAGGCGGATACGAGCAGTACTTC. The chain is built from TRBV19 and TRBJ2-7; 7 bases are a match to TRBD1. Looked up from germline, CDR1 is LNHDA and CDR2 is SQIVND (reference sequence). With 1 base clipped from V and 4 bases from J, the junction kept 4 bases outside the gene matches. CDR3 length equals 14 residues.